This T cell receptor (beta chain) was captured in a study of CD4+ T cells in melanoma. Study outcomes and limitations: CD8+ T cell, macrophage and B cell function reportedly correlated with neoantigen-specific CD4+ T cells. Diverse differentiation states were reported for melanoma neoantigen-specific CD4+ T cells.

V was shortened by 3 bases and J by 2 bases, with 8 bases between the two germline ends. This CDR3 comprises 14 residues. Per the germline V gene, CDR1 is LNHDA and CDR2 is SQIVND (reference sequence). The method was immunoSEQ multiplex PCR; TCRdb's version includes in-frame clones alone and lacks a portion of them. The sample has tens of thousands of clones; roughly three quarters are singletons. This clone occurred many times. Its antigen is unknown. The V call is TRBV19, the J call TRBJ1-5, with D unresolved. Sequencing input: tumor tissue. The receptor comes from a human donor with melanoma. The CDR3 DNA reads as TGTGCCAGTAGTATTTTCCTTGGCAATCAGCCCCAGCATTTT. This gives the protein CASSIFLGNQPQHF.